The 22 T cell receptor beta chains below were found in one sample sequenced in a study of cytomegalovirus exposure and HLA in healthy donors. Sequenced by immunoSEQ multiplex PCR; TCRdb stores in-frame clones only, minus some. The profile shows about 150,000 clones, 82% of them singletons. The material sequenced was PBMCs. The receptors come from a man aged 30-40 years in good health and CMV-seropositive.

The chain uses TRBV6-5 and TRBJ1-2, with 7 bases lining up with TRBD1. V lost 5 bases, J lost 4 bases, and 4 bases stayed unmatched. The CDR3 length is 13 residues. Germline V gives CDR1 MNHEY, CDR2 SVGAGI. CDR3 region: CASSPTGSYGYTF. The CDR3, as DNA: TGTGCCAGCAGTCCGACAGGGTCCTATGGCTACACCTTC.

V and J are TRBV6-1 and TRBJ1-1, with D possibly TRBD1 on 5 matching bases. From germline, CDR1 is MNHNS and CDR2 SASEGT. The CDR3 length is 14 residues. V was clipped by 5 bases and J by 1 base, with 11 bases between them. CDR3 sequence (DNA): TGTGCCAGCAGTACGCTCAGGGCGAACACTGAAGCTTTCTTT. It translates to CASSTLRANTEAFF.

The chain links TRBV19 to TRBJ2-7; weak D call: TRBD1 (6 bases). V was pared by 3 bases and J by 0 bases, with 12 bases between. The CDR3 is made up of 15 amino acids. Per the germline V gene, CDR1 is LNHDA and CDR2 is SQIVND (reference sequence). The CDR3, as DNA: TGTGCCAGTAGTATGCCGCTACAGGGCTCCTACGAGCAGTACTTC. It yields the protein CASSMPLQGSYEQYF.

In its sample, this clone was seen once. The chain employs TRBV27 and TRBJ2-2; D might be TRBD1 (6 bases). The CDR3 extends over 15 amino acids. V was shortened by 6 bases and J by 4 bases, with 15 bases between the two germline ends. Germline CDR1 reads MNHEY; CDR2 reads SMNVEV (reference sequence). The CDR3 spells CASRYSDRFTGELFF. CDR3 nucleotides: TGTGCCAGCAGGTATTCCGACAGGTTCACCGGGGAGCTGTTTTTT.

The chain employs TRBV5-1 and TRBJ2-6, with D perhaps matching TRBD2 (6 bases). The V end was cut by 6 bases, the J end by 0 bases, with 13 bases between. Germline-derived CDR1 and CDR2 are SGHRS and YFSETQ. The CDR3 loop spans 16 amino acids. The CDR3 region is CASKGTADSGANVLTF. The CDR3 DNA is TGCGCCAGCAAGGGGACTGCCGACTCTGGGGCCAACGTCCTGACTTTC.

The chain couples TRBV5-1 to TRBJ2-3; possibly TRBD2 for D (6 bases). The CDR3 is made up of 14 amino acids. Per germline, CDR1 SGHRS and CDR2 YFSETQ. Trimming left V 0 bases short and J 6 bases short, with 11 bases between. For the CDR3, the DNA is TGCGCCAGCAGCTTGGATTCAGGGAGGGATACGCAGTATTTT. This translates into CASSLDSGRDTQYF. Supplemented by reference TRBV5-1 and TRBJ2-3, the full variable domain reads KAGVTQTPRYLIKTRGQQVTLSCSPISGHRSVSWYQQTPGQGLQFLFEYFSETQRNKGNFPGRFSGRQFSNSRSEMNVSTLELGDSALYLCASSLDSGRDTQYFGPGTRLTVL.

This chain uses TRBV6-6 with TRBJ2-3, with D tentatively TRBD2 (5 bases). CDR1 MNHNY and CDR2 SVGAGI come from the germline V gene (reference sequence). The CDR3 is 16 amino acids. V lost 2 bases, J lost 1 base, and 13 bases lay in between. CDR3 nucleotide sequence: TGTGCCAGCAGTTACCCCCTGGATAGCGGCACAGATACGCAGTATTTT. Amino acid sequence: CASSYPLDSGTDTQYF.

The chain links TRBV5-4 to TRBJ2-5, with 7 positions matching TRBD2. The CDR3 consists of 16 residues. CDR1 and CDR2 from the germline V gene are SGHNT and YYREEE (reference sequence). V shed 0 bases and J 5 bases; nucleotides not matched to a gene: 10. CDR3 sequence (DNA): TGTGCCAGCAGCTTGGCCGCCGGGACTACCTGGGAGACCCAGTACTTC. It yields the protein CASSLAAGTTWETQYF.

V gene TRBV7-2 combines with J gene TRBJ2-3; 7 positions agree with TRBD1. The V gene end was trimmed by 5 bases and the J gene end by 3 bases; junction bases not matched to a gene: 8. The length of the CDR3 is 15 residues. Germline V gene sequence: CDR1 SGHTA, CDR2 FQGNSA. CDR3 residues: CASSPDRVGTDTQYF. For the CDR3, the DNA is TGTGCCAGCAGCCCCGACAGGGTCGGGACAGATACGCAGTATTTT. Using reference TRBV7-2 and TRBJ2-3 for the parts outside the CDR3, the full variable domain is GAGVSQSPSNKVTEKGKDVELRCDPISGHTALYWYRQSLGQGLEFLIYFQGNSAPDKSGLPSDRFSAERTGGSVSTLTIQRTQQEDSAVYLCASSPDRVGTDTQYFGPGTRLTVL.

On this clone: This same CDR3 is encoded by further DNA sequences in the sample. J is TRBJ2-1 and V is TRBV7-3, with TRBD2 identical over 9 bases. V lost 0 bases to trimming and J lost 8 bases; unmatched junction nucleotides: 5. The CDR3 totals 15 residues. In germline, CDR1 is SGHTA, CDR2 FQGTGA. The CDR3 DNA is TGTGCCAGCAGCTTAACTAGCGGGAGAGGCGATGAGCAGTTCTTC. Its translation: CASSLTSGRGDEQFF.

The CDR3 reads CASSEWAGAYNEQFF. CDR3 in DNA: TGTGCCAGCAGTGAATGGGCAGGGGCTTACAATGAGCAGTTCTTC. The chain recombines TRBV2 with TRBJ2-1, with D possibly being TRBD1 (6 bases). The CDR3 loop spans 15 amino acids. CDR1 and CDR2 from the germline V gene are SNHLY and FYNNEI. Between the trimmed V and J ends, which lost 2 bases and 4 bases, there was a span of 12 bases.

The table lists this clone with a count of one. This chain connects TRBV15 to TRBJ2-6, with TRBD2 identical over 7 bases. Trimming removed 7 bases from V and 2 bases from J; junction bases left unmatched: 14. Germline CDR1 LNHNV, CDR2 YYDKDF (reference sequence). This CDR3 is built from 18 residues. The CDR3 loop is CATMGEGKGRAGANVLTF. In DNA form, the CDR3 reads TGTGCCACCATGGGGGAGGGTAAGGGGCGAGCTGGGGCCAACGTCCTGACTTTC.

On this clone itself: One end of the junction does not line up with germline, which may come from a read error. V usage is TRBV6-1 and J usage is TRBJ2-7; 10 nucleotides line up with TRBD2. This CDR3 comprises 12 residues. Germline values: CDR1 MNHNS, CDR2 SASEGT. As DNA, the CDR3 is TGTGCCAGCAGTAGACTCCCCGGGACTAGCGTCTTC. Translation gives CASSRLPGTSVF.

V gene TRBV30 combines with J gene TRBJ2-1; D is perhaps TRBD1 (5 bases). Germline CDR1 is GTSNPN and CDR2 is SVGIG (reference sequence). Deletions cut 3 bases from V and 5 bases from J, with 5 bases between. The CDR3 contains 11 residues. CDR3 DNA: TGTGCCTGGAGAGGGGACAATGAGCAGTTCTTC. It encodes CAWRGDNEQFF.

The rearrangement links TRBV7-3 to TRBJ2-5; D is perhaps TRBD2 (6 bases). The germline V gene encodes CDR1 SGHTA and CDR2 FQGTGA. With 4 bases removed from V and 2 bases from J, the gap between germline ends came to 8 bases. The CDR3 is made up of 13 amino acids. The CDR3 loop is CASSYGSQETQYF. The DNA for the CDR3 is TGTGCCAGCAGCTACGGGAGTCAAGAGACCCAGTACTTC.

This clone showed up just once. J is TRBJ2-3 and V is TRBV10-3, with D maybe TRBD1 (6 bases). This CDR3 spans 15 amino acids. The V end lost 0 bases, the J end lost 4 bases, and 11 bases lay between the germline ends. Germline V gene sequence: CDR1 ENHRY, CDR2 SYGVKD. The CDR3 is CAISESRSGADTQYF. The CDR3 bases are TGTGCCATCAGTGAGTCCCGATCAGGGGCAGATACGCAGTATTTT.

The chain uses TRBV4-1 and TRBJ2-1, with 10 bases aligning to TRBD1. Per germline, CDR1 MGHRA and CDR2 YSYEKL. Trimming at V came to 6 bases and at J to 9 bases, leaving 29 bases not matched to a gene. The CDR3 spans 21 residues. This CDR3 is CASSRALITRSSGTGVGEQFF. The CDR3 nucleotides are TGCGCCAGCAGTCGAGCCCTGATCACCAGGTCCTCCGGGACAGGGGTGGGTGAGCAGTTCTTC.

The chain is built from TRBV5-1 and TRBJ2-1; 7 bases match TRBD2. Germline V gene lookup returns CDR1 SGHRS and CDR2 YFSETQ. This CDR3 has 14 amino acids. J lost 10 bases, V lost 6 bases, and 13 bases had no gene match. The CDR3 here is CASNLDGRKDEQFF. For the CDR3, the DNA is TGCGCCAGCAATCTCGACGGGAGGAAGGACGAGCAGTTCTTC. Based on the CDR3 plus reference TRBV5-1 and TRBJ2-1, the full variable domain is KAGVTQTPRYLIKTRGQQVTLSCSPISGHRSVSWYQQTPGQGLQFLFEYFSETQRNKGNFPGRFSGRQFSNSRSEMNVSTLELGDSALYLCASNLDGRKDEQFFGPGTRLTVL.

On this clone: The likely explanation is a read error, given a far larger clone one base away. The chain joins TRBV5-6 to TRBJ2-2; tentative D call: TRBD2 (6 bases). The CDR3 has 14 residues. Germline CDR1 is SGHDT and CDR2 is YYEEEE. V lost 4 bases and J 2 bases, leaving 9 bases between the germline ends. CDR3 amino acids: CASSKGTNTGELFF. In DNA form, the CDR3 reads TGTGCCAGCAGCAAGGGGACTAACACCGGGGAGCTGTTTTTT.

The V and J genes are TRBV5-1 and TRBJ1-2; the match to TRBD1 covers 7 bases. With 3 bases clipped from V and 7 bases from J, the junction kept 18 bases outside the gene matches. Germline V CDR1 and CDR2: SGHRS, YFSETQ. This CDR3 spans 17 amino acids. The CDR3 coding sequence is TGCGCCAGCAGCTACGCTCGGGGCCAGGGGGAAGATCGTGGCTACACCTTC. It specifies CASSYARGQGEDRGYTF.

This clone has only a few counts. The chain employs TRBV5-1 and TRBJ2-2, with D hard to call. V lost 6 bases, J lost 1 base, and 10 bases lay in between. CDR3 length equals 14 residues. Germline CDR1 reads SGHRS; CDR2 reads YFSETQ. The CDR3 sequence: CASTLPENTGELFF. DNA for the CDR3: TGCGCCAGCACCCTTCCAGAGAACACCGGGGAGCTGTTTTTT.

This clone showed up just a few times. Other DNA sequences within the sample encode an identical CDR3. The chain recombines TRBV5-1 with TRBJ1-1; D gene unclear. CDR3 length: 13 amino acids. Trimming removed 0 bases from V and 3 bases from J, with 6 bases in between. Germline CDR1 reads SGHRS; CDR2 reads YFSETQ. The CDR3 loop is CASSLGGHTEAFF. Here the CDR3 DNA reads TGCGCCAGCAGCTTGGGAGGGCACACTGAAGCTTTCTTT. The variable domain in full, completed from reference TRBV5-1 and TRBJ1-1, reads KAGVTQTPRYLIKTRGQQVTLSCSPISGHRSVSWYQQTPGQGLQFLFEYFSETQRNKGNFPGRFSGRQFSNSRSEMNVSTLELGDSALYLCASSLGGHTEAFFGQGTRLTVV.